Shown below are 20 T cell receptor beta chains from a single sample sequenced in a study of patients and donors after allogeneic stem cell transplantation. TCRdb ran MiXCR on the RT-PCR reads and lists one entry per CDR3 protein. The sample consists of about 24,000 distinct CDR3 sequences, roughly two fifths of them appearing once. Specimen: blood, either unsorted or a sorted T cell fraction (not recorded which). Receptors were obtained from a human donor who was either an allogeneic HSCT recipient or a stem cell or donor lymphocyte infusion donor (not recorded which). It is not recorded whose cells these are; they may come from a transplant donor.

This clonotype came up a few times. This sequence joins TRBV12-3 or TRBV12-4 and TRBJ1-5; a possible D gene is TRBD1 (6 bases). V gave up 2 bases and J gave up 2 bases, with 10 bases separating them. The CDR3 consists of 15 residues. CDR3 DNA: TGTGCCAGCAGTTTAATCGGGGGCGGCAATCAGCCCCAGCATTTT. This translates into CASSLIGGGNQPQHF.

The chain combines TRBV27 with TRBJ1-2; D is possibly TRBD1 (6 bases). There are 16 residues in the CDR3. Germline lookup yields CDR1 MNHEY and CDR2 SMNVEV (reference sequence). V was clipped by 5 bases and J by 0 bases, with 16 bases between them. The CDR3 DNA is TGTGCCAGCAGTACTCATCGGACAGCTTCTAACTATGGCTACACCTTC. Its protein is CASSTHRTASNYGYTF.

The rearrangement links TRBV29-1 to TRBJ2-1, with a weak D call TRBD1 (6 bases). Per germline, CDR1 SQVTM and CDR2 ANQGSEA. Between the trimmed V and J ends, which lost 6 bases and 14 bases, there was a span of 14 bases. This CDR3 has 10 amino acids. CDR3 in amino acids: CSVTQGVEFF. CDR3 DNA: TGCAGCGTGACACAGGGAGTTGAGTTCTTC.

This clonotype was observed a few times. The rearrangement joins TRBV6-5 to TRBJ2-7; D may be TRBD1 (6 bases). With 6 bases removed from V and 9 bases from J, the gap between germline ends came to 18 bases. Germline V gene data show CDR1 as MNHEY and CDR2 as SVGAGI. The CDR3 is 13 amino acids. The CDR3 loop is CASSPGQTGWQYF. The CDR3 DNA follows: TGTGCCAGCAGCCCGGGACAAACAGGGTGGCAGTACTTC.

This chain joins TRBV27 and TRBJ2-6; D may be TRBD1 (5 bases). The germline V and J ends were trimmed by 3 bases and 0 bases, with 15 bases remaining between them. Germline lookup yields CDR1 MNHEY and CDR2 SMNVEV (reference sequence). The CDR3 consists of 18 residues. CDR3 sequence (DNA): TGTGCCAGCAGTTTGCAGGGCCCAGAGAGCTCTGGGGCCAACGTCCTGACTTTC. It specifies CASSLQGPESSGANVLTF.

J is TRBJ2-2 and V is TRBV11-2; D is perhaps TRBD2 (5 bases). The germline CDR1 and CDR2 sequences are SGHAT and FQNNGV. V was cut by 2 bases and J by 6 bases, with 10 bases left in between. CDR3 size: 14 residues. CDR3 residues: CASSLPGGAGELFF. The CDR3 bases are TGTGCCAGCAGCTTACCTGGAGGCGCCGGGGAGCTGTTTTTT.

This clonotype was recorded a few times. The chain couples TRBV10-3 to TRBJ1-1; the D gene is possibly TRBD1 (5 bases). V dropped 7 bases and J dropped 5 bases, with 17 bases sitting between them. The CDR3 runs 14 residues. CDR1 and CDR2 (germline): ENHRY, SYGVKD. CDR3 DNA sequence: TGTGCCATCAATTGGGGACGGCCGAGGACTGAAGCTTTCTTT. Amino acid sequence: CAINWGRPRTEAFF.

The V and J genes are TRBV3-1 and TRBJ2-5, with unresolved D. Trimming pared 2 bases from V and 5 bases from J, leaving 12 bases between. The CDR3 has 14 residues. Germline CDR1 and CDR2: LGHDT and YNNKEL (reference sequence). The CDR3, as DNA: TGTGCCAGCAGCCAACCCCTAGGCGAGGAGACCCAGTACTTC. This encodes CASSQPLGEETQYF.

This chain uses TRBV4-2 with TRBJ1-4, with TRBD1 as a possible D gene (5 bases). CDR1 LGHNA and CDR2 YNFKEQ come from the germline V gene. V lost 4 bases and J 3 bases, leaving 18 bases between the germline ends. CDR3 length: 17 residues. CDR3: CASSLSITGRANEKLFF. For the CDR3, the DNA is TGTGCCAGCAGCCTATCAATTACTGGCAGGGCTAATGAAAAACTGTTTTTT.

This clonotype has ten or more counts. DNA of the CDR3: TGCAGCGGGGGGACAGGCACCTACGGCTACACCTTC. Residues: CSGGTGTYGYTF. The chain links TRBV29-1 to TRBJ1-2; 8 bases align to TRBD1. CDR3 length: 12 amino acids. The junction had 9 bases not matched to a gene; V was cut back by 7 bases and J by 8 bases. The V gene's germline CDR1 is SQVTM and CDR2 ANQGSEA.

This clonotype was observed a few times. The J gene is TRBJ1-4, the V gene TRBV5-1, with 8 bases lining up with TRBD1. V shed 4 bases and J 8 bases; nucleotides not matched to a gene: 7. CDR3 length equals 14 residues. Germline V gene data show CDR1 as SGHRS and CDR2 as YFSETQ. The CDR3 is CASSPGGSGEKLFF. In nucleotides, the CDR3 is TGCGCCAGCAGCCCAGGGGGCTCGGGGGAAAAACTGTTTTTT. Using reference TRBV5-1 and TRBJ1-4 for the parts outside the CDR3, the full variable domain is KAGVTQTPRYLIKTRGQQVTLSCSPISGHRSVSWYQQTPGQGLQFLFEYFSETQRNKGNFPGRFSGRQFSNSRSEMNVSTLELGDSALYLCASSPGGSGEKLFFGSGTQLSVL.

This clonotype was picked up a small number of times. V and J are TRBV12-3 or TRBV12-4 and TRBJ2-2; D gene ambiguous. Between the trimmed V and J ends, which lost 2 bases and 0 bases, there was a span of 10 bases. The CDR3 totals 16 residues. This CDR3 reads CASSLKRVTNTGELFF. CDR3 DNA sequence: TGTGCCAGCAGTTTAAAAAGGGTTACGAACACCGGGGAGCTGTTTTTT.

The rearrangement joins TRBV5-6 to TRBJ1-5, with 10 bases identical to TRBD1. The germline gives CDR1 SGHDT, CDR2 YYEEEE. The CDR3 is made up of 15 amino acids. V was pared by 0 bases and J by 7 bases, with 4 bases of the junction left unmatched. The CDR3 protein is CASSLAGQGWQPQHF. DNA for the CDR3: TGTGCCAGCAGCTTGGCGGGACAGGGGTGGCAGCCCCAGCATTTT.

This clonotype has a handful of counts. The rearrangement joins TRBV7-2 to TRBJ2-1; 7 nucleotides agree with TRBD1. The CDR3 loop spans 15 amino acids. V shed 4 bases, J shed 6 bases, and the junction held 9 bases outside the gene matches. Germline CDR1 is SGHTA and CDR2 is FQGNSA. The CDR3 region is CASSYYRGHGNEQFF. CDR3 DNA sequence: TGTGCCAGCAGCTACTATAGGGGGCACGGCAATGAGCAGTTCTTC.

The CDR3 coding sequence is TGCGCCAGCAGCTTGGAGGCAGGTATCAACACTGAAGCTTTCTTT. Its protein product is CASSLEAGINTEAFF. The chain couples TRBV5-1 to TRBJ1-1; D is uncertain. Germline-derived CDR1 and CDR2 are SGHRS and YFSETQ. The CDR3 spans 15 residues. V lost 0 bases and J lost 2, with 11 bases in between.

J is TRBJ2-2 and V is TRBV5-1; 7 nucleotides match TRBD1. Germline lookup yields CDR1 SGHRS and CDR2 YFSETQ. The CDR3 sequence is 14 residues long. J was trimmed by 5 bases and V by 4 bases; bases with no gene match: 5. The CDR3 coding sequence is TGCGCCAGCAGCCAAGACAGGGTTACCGGGGAGCTGTTTTTT. Translating it yields CASSQDRVTGELFF.

This chain connects TRBV10-1 to TRBJ1-2; D perhaps matches TRBD1 (5 bases). The length of the CDR3 is 15 residues. Germline CDR1 WNHNN, CDR2 SYGVQD (reference sequence). V was trimmed by 6 bases and J by 4 bases, leaving 18 bases between them. The CDR3 sequence is CASSPDSASGYGYTF. The CDR3 DNA reads TGCGCCAGCAGCCCCGACAGCGCCTCTGGCTATGGCTACACCTTC.

This chain connects TRBV20-1 to TRBJ2-1; D is perhaps TRBD1 (6 bases). Between the trimmed V and J ends, which lost 4 bases and 0 bases, there was a span of 7 bases. CDR1 is DFQATT, CDR2 SNEGSKA, per germline (reference sequence). This CDR3 contains 13 residues. CDR3 DNA: TGCAGTGCTATACAGGGCTCCTACAATGAGCAGTTCTTC. Translated: CSAIQGSYNEQFF.

V usage is TRBV4-1 and J usage is TRBJ1-5, with 8 bases identical to TRBD1. J was trimmed by 5 bases and V by 1 base; bases with no gene match: 10. The length of the CDR3 is 17 residues. Germline assignment: CDR1 MGHRA and CDR2 YSYEKL. The CDR3 sequence is CASSQGIIRGLYQPQHF. The CDR3, as DNA: TGCGCCAGCAGCCAAGGTATTATCAGGGGGCTCTATCAGCCCCAGCATTTT.

This clonotype was observed many times. The chain recombines TRBV10-3 with TRBJ1-1, with 7 positions matching TRBD1. Germline trimming cut 10 bases from V and 1 base from J; bases unmatched to any gene: 9. Per the germline V gene, CDR1 is ENHRY and CDR2 is SYGVKD. This CDR3 is 14 amino acids long. The CDR3 nucleotides read TGTGCCACCCGACAGGGTTTTTGGAACACTGAAGCTTTCTTT. Amino acids: CATRQGFWNTEAFF.